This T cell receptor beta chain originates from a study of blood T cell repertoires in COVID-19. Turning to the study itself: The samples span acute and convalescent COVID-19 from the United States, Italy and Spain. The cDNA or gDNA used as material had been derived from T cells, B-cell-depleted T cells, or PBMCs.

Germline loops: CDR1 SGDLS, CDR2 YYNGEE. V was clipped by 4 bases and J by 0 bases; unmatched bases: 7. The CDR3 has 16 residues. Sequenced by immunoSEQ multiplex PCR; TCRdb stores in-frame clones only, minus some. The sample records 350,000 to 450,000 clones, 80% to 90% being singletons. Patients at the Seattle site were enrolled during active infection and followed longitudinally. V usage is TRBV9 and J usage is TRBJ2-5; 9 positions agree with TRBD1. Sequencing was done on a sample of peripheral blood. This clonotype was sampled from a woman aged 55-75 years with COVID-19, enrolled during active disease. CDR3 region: CASSPRQGGYQETQYF. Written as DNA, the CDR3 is TGTGCCAGCAGCCCCCGACAGGGGGGGTACCAAGAGACCCAGTACTTC.